The 5 T cell receptor beta chains reported below all come from one sample, sequenced in a study of T cell repertoires in cytomegalovirus infection (dated by TCRdb to the late 2010s). TCRdb shows the sequencer as Illumina HiSeq 1500. Using fastp at Q25 and MiXCR, TCRdb reprocessed the public reads and kept productive beta chains. Each entry merges the rows of one CDR3 protein and shows their most common DNA and genes. Within this sample are more than 300,000 distinct CDR3 sequences, with 34% of them counted one time only. The ten most abundant clones make up approximately 13% of the sample. No antigen has been identified for these receptors. Read against the paper, the sample's treatment or condition label means: in vitro stimulation with specific CMV peptide epitopes to enrich CMV-specific T cells. Sequencing used cultured PBMCs, obtained from culture after CMV antigen stimulation. These receptors all come from a human donor in good health (CMV status not recorded). Some clones in this sample may be carry-over from other donors' samples.

This clonotype was counted between two and nine times. The genes are TRBV7-2 and TRBJ1-1; D is undetermined. V lost 7 bases and J lost 2, with 14 bases in between. The CDR3 spans 14 residues. Germline-derived CDR1 and CDR2 are SGHTA and FQGNSA. CDR3 amino acids: CASTTRPGNTEAFF. CDR3 nucleotide sequence: TGTGCCAGCACCACAAGGCCGGGAAACACTGAAGCTTTCTTT.

This clonotype occurred many times. The rearrangement links TRBV23-1 to TRBJ1-2; a weak D match, TRBD1 (5 bases). TRBV23-1 is flagged as an ORF with uncertain function. The V and J ends lost 4 bases and 4 bases respectively, with 13 bases between them. The CDR3 length is 14 residues. Here the CDR3 reads CASSLGQGLYGYTF. The CDR3 coding sequence is TGCGCCAGCAGTCTTGGACAAGGCCTCTATGGCTACACCTTC.

There are a few counts of this clonotype. The chain employs TRBV7-2 and TRBJ1-2; maybe TRBD1 (6 bases). Trimming shortened V by 4 bases and J by 0 bases, and 9 bases separated the two germline ends. The CDR3 extends over 14 amino acids. Per the germline V gene, CDR1 is SGHTA and CDR2 is FQGNSA. The CDR3 bases are TGTGCCAGCAGCTATACAGGGTCTAACTATGGCTACACCTTC. It yields the protein CASSYTGSNYGYTF. The full variable domain, completed using reference TRBV7-2 and TRBJ1-2, is GAGVSQSPSNKVTEKGKDVELRCDPISGHTALYWYRQSLGQGLEFLIYFQGNSAPDKSGLPSDRFSAERTGGSVSTLTIQRTQQEDSAVYLCASSYTGSNYGYTFGSGTRLTVV.

This rearrangement joins TRBV6-2 or TRBV6-3 to TRBJ2-5; possible D gene TRBD2, 6 bases. From germline, CDR1 is MNHEY and CDR2 SVGEGT. The V end was cut by 6 bases, the J end by 5 bases, with 28 bases between. This CDR3 comprises 18 residues. This CDR3 is CASSPFVTRGSVDETQYF. CDR3 bases: TGTGCCAGCAGCCCCTTCGTGACTAGGGGTTCGGTCGACGAGACCCAGTACTTC.

V gene TRBV6-2 or TRBV6-3 combines with J gene TRBJ1-1; D gene unclear. The CDR3 consists of 13 residues. Trimming removed 5 bases at V and 11 bases at J, with 18 bases between. CDR1 is MNHEY and CDR2 is SVGEGT in the germline V gene. The CDR3 region has the DNA TGTGCCAGCAGTCTACTAGACGGGCGGAGGGCTTTCTTT. Its translation: CASSLLDGRRAFF.